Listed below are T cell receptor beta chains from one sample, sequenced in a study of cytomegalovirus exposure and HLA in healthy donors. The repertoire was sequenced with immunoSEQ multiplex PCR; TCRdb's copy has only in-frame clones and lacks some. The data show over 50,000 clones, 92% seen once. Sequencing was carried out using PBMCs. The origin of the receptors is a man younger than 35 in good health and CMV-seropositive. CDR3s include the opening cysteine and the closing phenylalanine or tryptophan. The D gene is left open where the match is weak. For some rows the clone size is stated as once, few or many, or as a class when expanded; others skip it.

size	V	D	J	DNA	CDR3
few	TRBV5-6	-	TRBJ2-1	TGTGCCAGCAGCGACACACTTACCGGACAGACTAATGAGCAGTTCTTC	CASSDTLTGQTNEQFF
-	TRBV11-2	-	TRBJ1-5	TGTGCCAGCAGCTGGACACAGGTTCTCAATCAGCCCCAGCATTTT	CASSWTQVLNQPQHF
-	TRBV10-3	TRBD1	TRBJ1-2	TGTGCCATCAGTGAGTCTCCCCCCACGGGACAGGGCTATGGCTACACCTTC	CAISESPPTGQGYGYTF
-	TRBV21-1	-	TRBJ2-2	TGTGCCAGCAGCAAAGGAGACAGGGGGTCAACCGGGGAGCTGTTTTTT	CASSKGDRGSTGELFF
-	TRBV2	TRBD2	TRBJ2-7	TGTGCCAGCCTTCCCGTGGGTAGCGGGAGTTACGAGCAGTACTTC	CASLPVGSGSYEQYF
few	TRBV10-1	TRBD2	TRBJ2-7	TGCGCCAGCGGAATGGAGCGGGAGTGCTACGAGCAGTACTTC	CASGMERECYEQYF
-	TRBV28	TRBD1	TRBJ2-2	TGTGCCAGCAGCGGACAGGGTGGGACCGGGGAGCTGTTTTTT	CASSGQGGTGELFF
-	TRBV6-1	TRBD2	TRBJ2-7	TGTGCCAGCAGGACTCCGGGACTAGGACCCCCCGAGCAGTACTTC	CASRTPGLGPPEQYF
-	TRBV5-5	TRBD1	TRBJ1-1	TGTGCCAGCAGCTTGCAACAGGGGGCGTACACTGAAGCTTTCTTT	CASSLQQGAYTEAFF
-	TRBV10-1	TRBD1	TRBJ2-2	TGCGCCAGCAGTGAGTCGTCAGGGACAGGCACCGGGGAGCTGTTTTTT	CASSESSGTGTGELFF
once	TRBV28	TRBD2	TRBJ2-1	TGTGCCAGCAGTGCGGGACTAGTGAATGAGCAGTTCTTC	CASSAGLVNEQFF
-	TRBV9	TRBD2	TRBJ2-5	TGTGCCAGCAGCGAGGGGAAACTAGCGGGAGCCCAAGAGACCCAGTACTTC	CASSEGKLAGAQETQYF
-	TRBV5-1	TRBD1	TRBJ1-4	TGCGCCAGCAACACAGGGGGTCCTAATGAAAAACTGTTTTTT	CASNTGGPNEKLFF
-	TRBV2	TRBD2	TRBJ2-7	TGTGCCAGCAGCGCCGGGACTAGCGGTTACGAGCAGTACTTC	CASSAGTSGYEQYF
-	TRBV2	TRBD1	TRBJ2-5	TGTGCCAGCAGTTTAGACAGGGGGCAAGAGACCCAGTACTTC	CASSLDRGQETQYF
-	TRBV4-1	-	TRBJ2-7	TGCGCCAGCAGCCAAGATCGGGGGGCGCGTCTAGGGCAGTACTTC	CASSQDRGARLGQYF
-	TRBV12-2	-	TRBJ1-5	TGTGCCAACCTCAGGGGACAGCTTGTTGGTAGCAATCAGCCCCAGCATTTT	CANLRGQLVGSNQPQHF
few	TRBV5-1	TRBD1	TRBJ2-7	TGCGCTTCGACCCCCGGGACAGGGAACGAGCAGTACTTC	CASTPGTGNEQYF